This T cell receptor (beta chain) came from a study of cytotoxic CD8 clonotypes in ibrutinib-treated CLL (dated by TCRdb to about 2021). The study in broad terms: The cohort was composed of 11 relapsed/refractory and fewer than 16 treatment-naive patients; IGHV unmutated status was identified in roughly 17 patients. Cryopreserved peripheral blood mononuclear cells were collected at three points: before therapy, at response, and at either sustained remission or disease progression. Of the approximately 86 people in the trial, some 28 had longitudinal samples available. On average, each sample yielded some 250,000 productive templates and under 95,000 productive rearrangements. Responses were partial in roughly 24 patients and complete in 2; after median approximately 69 months follow-up, about 14 stayed in remission and some twelve progressed. The response samples were drawn at a median of roughly eleven months into treatment, with a range of about 6 to 36 months. Patients were still on ibrutinib when every remission and progressive disease sample was collected.

Broad study findings and their caveats: Lymph node repertoires were not examined, and the timing of sampling was not matched between patients in sustained remission and those whose disease progressed. Baseline clonality was found to be higher than that of age-matched healthy donors and was strongly correlated with circulating CD8+ T-cell counts. Public clonotypes were rare and either shrank or stayed stable during treatment, and the rise in clonality at ibrutinib response reflected expansion of private clonotypes. Clonality rose at ibrutinib response, remained stable during sustained remission, and dropped back toward baseline at progression.

A MiSeq instrument was used for deep resolution sequencing, which targeted depths ranging from 1 in 1 million up to 1 in 200,000 T cells, with coverage averaging 10x for each clonotype. The immunoSEQ hsTCRB Kit was used to generate TCR beta libraries. The authors processed their data as follows. ImmunoSEQ Data Assistant and ImmunoSEQ Analyzer were used for data analysis, and V, D and J genes were assigned according to IMGT definitions. Clonality, which ranges from 0 to 1, was calculated by subtracting the normalized Shannon entropy of productive rearrangement frequencies from one. Only overrepresented clonotypes making up at least 0.05% of each patient's repertoire were included in the public clonotype analysis. About 13 age-matched healthy donor repertoires from immuneACCESS were used as controls for clonality. TCRdb's version of the immuneACCESS table is confined to in-frame rearrangements and falls short of the full clone set. An unresolved V gene accounts for under half of the shortfall where checked; the remainder is of unknown origin. The DNA gave D and trimming, while V, J and clone size come from that table. This sample is represented by 55,000 to 85,000 clones; 90% of them were singletons. The ten largest clones add up to 3% to 3.5% of the sample.

As regards this clone: Its binding antigen is unknown. No base qualities exist here, and no much larger clone lies one base off it.

Per the publication, the time point label means: about 11 months on ibrutinib. For TCR beta library preparation, roughly 2 micrograms of genomic DNA was extracted from cryopreserved PBMCs. Longitudinal blood samples from CLL patients receiving ibrutinib monotherapy were subjected to high-throughput TCR beta sequencing. The patients took part in an open-label, single-center phase 2 trial of ibrutinib monotherapy. The receptor was isolated from a human donor with chronic lymphocytic leukemia. Sequencing used PBMCs, obtained after 12 months of ibrutinib treatment.

The CDR3 reads CASSLVYRASYEQYF. In nucleotides, the sequence is TGCGCCAGCAGCTTGGTATACAGGGCCTCCTACGAGCAGTACTTC. The chain uses TRBV5-1 and TRBJ2-7; 6 matching bases give a weak D call of TRBD1. Its CDR3 holds 15 amino acids, cysteine through phenylalanine. Only the CDR3 DNA is retained, 45 bases long and in frame from the first base. The trim is 0 bases for V and 0 bases for J, with a gap of 10 bases between the germline ends. CDR1 and CDR2, per the germline V gene, are SGHRS and YFSETQ.